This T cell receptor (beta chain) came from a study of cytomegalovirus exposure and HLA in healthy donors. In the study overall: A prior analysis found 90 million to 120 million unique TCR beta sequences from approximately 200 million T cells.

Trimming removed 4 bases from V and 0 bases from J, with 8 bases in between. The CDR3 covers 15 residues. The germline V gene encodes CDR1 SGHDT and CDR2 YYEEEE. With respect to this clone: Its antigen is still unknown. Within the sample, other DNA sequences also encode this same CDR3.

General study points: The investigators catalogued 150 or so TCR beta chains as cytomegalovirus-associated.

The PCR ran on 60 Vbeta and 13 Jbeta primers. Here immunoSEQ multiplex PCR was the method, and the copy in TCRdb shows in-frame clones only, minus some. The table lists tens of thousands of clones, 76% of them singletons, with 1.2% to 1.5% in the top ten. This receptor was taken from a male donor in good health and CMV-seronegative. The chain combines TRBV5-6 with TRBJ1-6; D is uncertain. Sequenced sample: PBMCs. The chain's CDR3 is CASSLGSSYNSPLHF. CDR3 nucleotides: TGTGCCAGCAGCCTAGGGAGCTCCTATAATTCACCCCTCCACTTT. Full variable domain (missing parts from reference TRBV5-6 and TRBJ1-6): DAGVTQSPTHLIKTRGQQVTLRCSPKSGHDTVSWYQQALGQGPQFIFQYYEEEERQRGNFPDRFSGHQFPNYSSELNVNALLLGDSALYLCASSLGSSYNSPLHFGNGTRLTVT.